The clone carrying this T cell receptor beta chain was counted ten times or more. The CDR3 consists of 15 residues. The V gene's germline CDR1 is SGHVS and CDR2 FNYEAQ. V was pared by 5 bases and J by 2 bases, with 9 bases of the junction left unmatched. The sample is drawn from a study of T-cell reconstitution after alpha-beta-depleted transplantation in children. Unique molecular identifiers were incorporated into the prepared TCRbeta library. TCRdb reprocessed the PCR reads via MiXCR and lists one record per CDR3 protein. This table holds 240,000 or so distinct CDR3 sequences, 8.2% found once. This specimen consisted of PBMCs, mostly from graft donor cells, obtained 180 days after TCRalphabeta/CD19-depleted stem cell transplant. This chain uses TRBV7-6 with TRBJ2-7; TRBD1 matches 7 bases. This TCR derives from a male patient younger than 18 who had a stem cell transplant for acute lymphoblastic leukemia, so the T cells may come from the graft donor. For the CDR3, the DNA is TGTGCCAGCAGCCCCGCCCCCGGGACAGCCTACGAGCAGTACTTC. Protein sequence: CASSPAPGTAYEQYF.